The 31 T cell receptor beta chains listed next were all sequenced from one sample in a study of blood T cell repertoires in COVID-19. Sequencing was performed with immunoSEQ multiplex PCR; in TCRdb, only in-frame clones are kept and a portion is missing. The table records hundreds of thousands of clones, around 87% of them present only once. Sequencing was performed on peripheral blood. The receptors here all came from a woman in her forties or fifties who had recovered from COVID-19.

Written as DNA, the CDR3 is TGTGCCAGTAGCACACAAGGGCGGGGTACGCAGTATTTT. Translating gives CASSTQGRGTQYF. The V gene is TRBV19, the J gene TRBJ2-3, with D maybe TRBD2 (6 bases). Trimming cost V 6 bases and J 8 bases, with 15 bases left between them. In germline, CDR1 is LNHDA, CDR2 SQIVND (reference sequence). This CDR3 has 13 residues.

The chain combines TRBV5-5 with TRBJ1-6; D is perhaps TRBD1 (5 bases). The CDR3 runs 16 residues. Germline V lookup: CDR1 SGHKS, CDR2 YYEKEE (reference sequence). Trimming stripped 9 bases from V and 0 bases from J, with 16 bases between. The CDR3 region has the DNA TGTGCCAACAGGAATTGCGGCAGCTCCTATAATTCACCCCTCCACTTT. Translation: CANRNCGSSYNSPLHF.

The chain uses TRBV5-4 and TRBJ1-3; 9 nucleotides agree with TRBD1. The germline CDR1 and CDR2 sequences are SGHNT and YYREEE (reference sequence). This CDR3 has 15 residues. Germline trimming cut 5 bases from V and 2 bases from J; bases unmatched to any gene: 5. Here the CDR3 reads CASSEGTGTGNTIYF. CDR3 coding DNA: TGTGCCAGCAGTGAGGGGACAGGGACTGGAAACACCATATATTTT.

The CDR3 DNA is TGTGCCAGCAGTAACGGGACTCCCAGGGATCAGCCCCAGCATTTT. It specifies CASSNGTPRDQPQHF. The chain joins TRBV27 to TRBJ1-5, with D tentatively TRBD1 (5 bases). V lost 5 bases to trimming and J lost 5 bases, with 16 bases between them. This CDR3 is 15 amino acids long. The germline V gene encodes CDR1 MNHEY and CDR2 SMNVEV (reference sequence).

The chain employs TRBV6-2 or TRBV6-3 and TRBJ2-1; 9 bases are shared with TRBD2. The CDR3 loop spans 14 amino acids. With 2 bases clipped from V and 6 bases from J, the junction kept 2 bases outside the gene matches. Germline V gene data show CDR1 as MNHEY and CDR2 as SVGEGT. CDR3 nucleotide sequence: TGTGCCAGCAGTTACCTAGCGGGGACCAATGAGCAGTTCTTC. Translated: CASSYLAGTNEQFF.

The V and J genes are TRBV7-3 and TRBJ2-7; 15 positions agree with TRBD2. Germline V lookup: CDR1 SGHTA, CDR2 FQGTGA. V trimming: 5 bases; J trimming: 7 bases; junction bases outside the gene matches: 3. The CDR3 is 14 amino acids. The CDR3: CASSPGTSGREQYF. The CDR3 DNA reads as TGTGCCAGCAGCCCCGGGACTAGCGGGAGGGAGCAGTACTTC.

The gene calls are TRBV30 and TRBJ1-5; no reliable D call. The CDR3 consists of 15 residues. CDR1 GTSNPN and CDR2 SVGIG come from the germline V gene (reference sequence). V was trimmed by 1 base and J by 4 bases, leaving 14 bases between them. Here the CDR3 reads CAWSGRGGRNQPQHF. CDR3 bases: TGTGCCTGGAGTGGGCGGGGAGGGCGTAATCAGCCCCAGCATTTT.

The rearrangement joins TRBV30 to TRBJ2-5, with D possibly TRBD2 on 5 matching bases. V was cut by 6 bases and J by 1 base, with 12 bases left in between. Germline V gene sequence: CDR1 GTSNPN, CDR2 SVGIG (reference sequence). This CDR3 has 13 residues. CDR3 sequence reads: CACNRGPQETQYF. The CDR3 nucleotides are TGTGCCTGCAACCGGGGTCCCCAAGAGACCCAGTACTTC. The whole variable domain, filled in from reference TRBV30 and TRBJ2-5, reads SQTIHQWPATLVQPVGSPLSLECTVEGTSNPNLYWYRQAAGRGLQLLFYSVGIGQISSEVPQNLSASRPQDRQFILSSKKLLLSDSGFYLCACNRGPQETQYFGPGTRLLVL.

The rearrangement joins TRBV7-8 to TRBJ1-3; D gene ambiguous. Trimming cost V 4 bases and J 0 bases, with 10 bases left between them. This CDR3 is 15 amino acids long. Germline V lookup: CDR1 SGHVS, CDR2 FQNEAQ. CDR3 bases: TGTGCCAGCAGCTGGGGAGCTACCTCTGGAAACACCATATATTTT. It is translated as CASSWGATSGNTIYF.

This clone is a singleton in its sample. The genes are TRBV7-3 and TRBJ2-1, with D possibly TRBD1 on 6 matching bases. V gave up 5 bases and J gave up 4 bases, with 9 bases separating them. Germline CDR1 reads SGHTA; CDR2 reads FQGTGA. This CDR3 has 13 residues. This CDR3 is CASSLGQYNEQFF. In DNA, the CDR3 is TGTGCCAGCAGCCTCGGACAGTACAATGAGCAGTTCTTC.

The CDR3 DNA reads TGTGCCAGCTCACCACCGGGGCCCCGGTTGTATGGCTACACCTTC. Its translation: CASSPPGPRLYGYTF. V and J are TRBV18 and TRBJ1-2, with a tentative D call TRBD1 (5 bases). The ends were cut back, 0 bases at V and 5 bases at J, with 13 bases in the middle. This CDR3 has 15 amino acids. Per germline, CDR1 KGHSH and CDR2 LQKENI.

The V call is TRBV6-5, the J call TRBJ2-7, with D tentatively TRBD1 (6 bases). Germline V gene lookup returns CDR1 MNHEY and CDR2 SVGAGI. The CDR3 has 15 residues. Trimming pared 0 bases from V and 4 bases from J, leaving 13 bases between. This chain's CDR3 is CASSYSDSITYEQYF. The CDR3 nucleotides read TGTGCCAGCAGTTACTCGGACAGCATTACTTACGAGCAGTACTTC.

The chain joins TRBV6-5 to TRBJ2-5; possible D gene TRBD1, 6 bases. The CDR3 consists of 14 residues. Germline V gene sequence: CDR1 MNHEY, CDR2 SVGAGI. Trimming pared 6 bases from V and 2 bases from J, leaving 13 bases between. The CDR3 DNA sequence: TGTGCCAGCAGATGGGGGCCGACGCAAGAGACCCAGTACTTC. This translates into CASRWGPTQETQYF.

This clone appeared a few times. The genes are TRBV4-1 and TRBJ1-1; 11 bases align to TRBD1. Trimming took 7 bases from V and 2 from J; bases not matched to a gene: 9. The germline CDR1 and CDR2 sequences are MGHRA and YSYEKL. This CDR3 is built from 16 residues. The CDR3 here is CASTWTGGDFNTEAFF. The CDR3 DNA follows: TGCGCCAGCACGTGGACAGGGGGCGATTTCAACACTGAAGCTTTCTTT.

This chain links TRBV2 with TRBJ1-2; a weak D match, TRBD1 (6 bases). The CDR3 spans 12 residues. The V and J ends lost 5 bases and 8 bases respectively, with 12 bases between them. The germline CDR1 and CDR2 sequences are SNHLY and FYNNEI. CDR3 loop: CASSLGARGYTF. CDR3 DNA: TGTGCCAGCAGTCTGGGGGCTCGCGGCTACACCTTC. Filled out from reference TRBV2 and TRBJ1-2, the complete variable domain reads EPEVTQTPSHQVTQMGQEVILRCVPISNHLYFYWYRQILGQKVEFLVSFYNNEISEKSEIFDDQFSVERPDGSNFTLKIRSTKLEDSAMYFCASSLGARGYTFGSGTRLTVV.

The chain recombines TRBV6-1 with TRBJ1-1; perhaps TRBD1 as D (6 bases). The CDR3 sequence is 12 residues long. Germline CDR1 and CDR2: MNHNS and SASEGT. V was clipped by 2 bases and J by 11 bases, with 12 bases between them. The CDR3 DNA sequence: TGTGCCAGCAGTGAAAGGGGGTTCGGCGCTTTCTTT. Its translation: CASSERGFGAFF.

J is TRBJ2-3 and V is TRBV5-4; D ambiguous. The CDR3 covers 15 residues. From germline, CDR1 is SGHNT and CDR2 YYREEE (reference sequence). V was clipped by 0 bases and J by 0 bases, with 8 bases between them. Here the CDR3 reads CASSLGGGSTDTQYF. DNA of the CDR3: TGTGCCAGCAGCTTGGGTGGCGGTAGCACAGATACGCAGTATTTT.

The chain recombines TRBV7-2 with TRBJ1-2, with no clear D. The V and J ends lost 1 base and 0 bases respectively, with 9 bases between them. Germline values: CDR1 SGHTA, CDR2 FQGNSA. The CDR3 runs 15 residues. CDR3 in amino acids: CASSLDLGANYGYTF. The CDR3 DNA reads TGTGCCAGCAGCTTAGATTTAGGAGCTAACTATGGCTACACCTTC.

Regarding this clone: Distinct nucleotide sequences in the sample also encode this CDR3. The chain couples TRBV30 to TRBJ2-5; D unresolved. V was trimmed by 2 bases and J by 2 bases, leaving 3 bases between them. Germline V CDR1 and CDR2: GTSNPN, SVGIG (reference sequence). This CDR3 has 11 residues. CDR3 region: CAWSPQETQYF. The CDR3 nucleotides read TGTGCCTGGAGTCCGCAAGAGACCCAGTACTTC.

This chain connects TRBV6-5 to TRBJ1-6; tentatively, D is TRBD1 (6 bases). The CDR3 loop spans 14 amino acids. Germline loops: CDR1 MNHEY, CDR2 SVGAGI. CDR3 region: CATARDIEISPLHF. CDR3 DNA sequence: TGTGCGACTGCAAGGGACATCGAAATTTCACCCCTCCACTTT.

This clone has at least ten counts. The V call is TRBV7-2, the J call TRBJ1-1; no clear D. Trimming took 2 bases from V and 2 from J, leaving 6 bases between them. CDR1 is SGHTA, CDR2 FQGNSA, per germline. This CDR3 is built from 13 residues. The chain's CDR3 is CASSLQTNTEAFF. The CDR3, as DNA: TGTGCCAGCAGCTTACAGACTAACACTGAAGCTTTCTTT.

The rearrangement uses TRBV6-5 and TRBJ1-4, with 8 bases lining up with TRBD1. V dropped 0 bases and J dropped 8; count of bases not matched to a gene: 2. The germline V gene has CDR1 MNHEY and CDR2 SVGAGI. The CDR3 loop spans 14 amino acids. The CDR3, as DNA: TGTGCCAGCAGTTACTCGACAGGGGCCGAAAAACTGTTTTTT. Its protein is CASSYSTGAEKLFF.

The CDR3 DNA reads as TGTGCCAGCAGCTTGTGGCGGACTAGCGGGGACACCGGGGAGCTGTTTTTT. Residues: CASSLWRTSGDTGELFF. This chain joins TRBV7-2 and TRBJ2-2; 12 nucleotides match TRBD2. The V segment lost 3 bases and the J segment 3 bases; nucleotides outside the gene matches: 5. The CDR3 extends over 17 amino acids. The germline gives CDR1 SGHTA, CDR2 FQGNSA.

This rearrangement joins TRBV5-1 to TRBJ2-1, with TRBD2 matching 13 bases. J gave up 0 bases and V 4 bases, and 7 bases lay outside the gene matches. Germline loops: CDR1 SGHRS, CDR2 YFSETQ. This CDR3 contains 18 residues. The CDR3 sequence is CASSGQGLAGSSYNEQFF. Here the CDR3 DNA reads TGCGCCAGCAGCGGACAGGGACTAGCGGGGAGCTCCTACAATGAGCAGTTCTTC.

The V call is TRBV3-1 (or the pseudogene TRBV3-2), the J call TRBJ2-1, with D perhaps matching TRBD2 (6 bases). The CDR3 is 16 amino acids. Trimming cost V 2 bases and J 3 bases, with 14 bases left between them. Germline CDR1 reads LGHDT; CDR2 reads YNNKEL (reference sequence). This chain's CDR3 is CASSQMPGLVYNEQFF. CDR3 coding DNA: TGTGCCAGCAGCCAAATGCCGGGACTCGTCTACAATGAGCAGTTCTTC.

The chain carries TRBV19 and TRBJ1-2, with unresolved D. Per the germline V gene, CDR1 is LNHDA and CDR2 is SQIVND (reference sequence). CDR3 length: 18 amino acids. V shed 7 bases and J shed 4 bases, with 28 bases lying between them. The CDR3 DNA follows: TGTGCCAGTAACGAAACCACAGTGTACCAGCGACTAACCTATGGCTACACCTTC. Translated, it gives CASNETTVYQRLTYGYTF. The whole variable domain, filled in from reference TRBV19 and TRBJ1-2, reads DGGITQSPKYLFRKEGQNVTLSCEQNLNHDAMYWYRQDPGQGLRLIYYSQIVNDFQKGDIAEGYSVSREKKESFPLTVTSAQKNPTAFYLCASNETTVYQRLTYGYTFGSGTRLTVV.

The chain employs TRBV27 and TRBJ1-5; 9 positions match TRBD1. Germline V gene sequence: CDR1 MNHEY, CDR2 SMNVEV (reference sequence). The CDR3 sequence is 16 residues long. The V gene end was trimmed by 6 bases and the J gene end by 0 bases; junction bases not matched to a gene: 6. The chain's CDR3 is CASRGQGGYSNQPQHF. The CDR3 DNA is TGTGCCAGCAGGGGACAGGGCGGCTATAGCAATCAGCCCCAGCATTTT.

The J gene is TRBJ1-2, the V gene TRBV2, with 7 bases aligning to TRBD1. This CDR3 has 16 amino acids. V was clipped by 2 bases and J by 7 bases; unmatched bases: 13. Germline values: CDR1 SNHLY, CDR2 FYNNEI. The DNA for the CDR3 is TGTGCCAGCAGTGAATTTCTCTTCGAGGGGGCGGGTGGCTACACCTTC. Translated, it gives CASSEFLFEGAGGYTF.

V usage is TRBV3-1 (or the pseudogene TRBV3-2) and J usage is TRBJ2-5; 12 bases match TRBD2. V lost 4 bases to trimming and J lost 3 bases; unmatched junction nucleotides: 3. This CDR3 is built from 15 residues. Germline-derived CDR1 and CDR2 are LGHDT and YNNKEL (reference sequence). The CDR3 sequence: CASSPSSGREETQYF. The CDR3 DNA is TGTGCCAGCAGCCCTTCTAGCGGGAGGGAAGAGACCCAGTACTTC.

V usage is TRBV3-1 (or the pseudogene TRBV3-2) and J usage is TRBJ1-3; D is possibly TRBD1 (6 bases). Germline V gene sequence: CDR1 LGHDT, CDR2 YNNKEL (reference sequence). V dropped 3 bases and J dropped 0 bases, with 12 bases sitting between them. This CDR3 has 16 residues. The CDR3: CASSQITGSSGNTIYF. CDR3 DNA: TGTGCCAGCAGCCAGATAACAGGGTCCTCTGGAAACACCATATATTTT.

The chain employs TRBV6-5 and TRBJ1-2; 10 positions match TRBD1. The V segment lost 5 bases and the J segment 6 bases; nucleotides outside the gene matches: 6. This CDR3 comprises 14 residues. Germline V gene sequence: CDR1 MNHEY, CDR2 SVGAGI. The CDR3 sequence: CASSHTGQGHGYTF. In nucleotides, the CDR3 is TGTGCCAGCAGTCACACGGGACAGGGGCATGGCTACACCTTC.